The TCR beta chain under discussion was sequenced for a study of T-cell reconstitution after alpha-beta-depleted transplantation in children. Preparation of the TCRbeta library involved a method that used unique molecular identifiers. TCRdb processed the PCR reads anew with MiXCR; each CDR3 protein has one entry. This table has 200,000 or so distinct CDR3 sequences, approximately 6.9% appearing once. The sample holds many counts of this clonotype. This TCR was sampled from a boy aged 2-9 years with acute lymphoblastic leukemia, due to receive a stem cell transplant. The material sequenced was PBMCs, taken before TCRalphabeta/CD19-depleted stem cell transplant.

CDR3 in DNA: TGCAGTGCTAGAGATGTGGGACAGGGAGTGGGGGAGCAGTACTTC. Translating it yields CSARDVGQGVGEQYF. The J gene is TRBJ2-7, the V gene TRBV20-1; 9 nucleotides match TRBD1. Germline V gene lookup returns CDR1 DFQATT and CDR2 SNEGSKA (reference sequence). This CDR3 spans 15 amino acids. Trimming at V came to 0 bases and at J to 7 bases, leaving 10 bases not matched to a gene.